This T cell receptor (beta chain) stems from a study of T cell repertoires in cytomegalovirus infection (dated by TCRdb to between 2018 and 2021). Background on the whole study: The peptide stimulations were aimed at well-studied HLA-B-restricted epitopes as well as recently identified HLA-C-restricted CMV epitopes, whose presentation resists viral immunomodulation. Donor HLA type was relevant to the analysis, as public TCR beta signatures indicated carriage of CMV infection together with the matching HLA type. Study-level results and caveats: The ex vivo response was dominated by HLA-C-restricted CMV-specific TCR beta clonotypes, which also provided the single most frequent clonotype in two of eight donors. In both this cohort and an independent roughly 330-donor cohort, the cumulative frequency of public TCR beta family members distinguished carriers of CMV infection plus the relevant HLA type.

V was cut back by 5 bases and J by 9 bases, leaving a gap of 14 bases between them. From cysteine to phenylalanine, the CDR3 is 12 amino acids long. The entry retains the CDR3 DNA only, 36 bases that are in frame from base 1. Sequences SGHVS (CDR1) and FNYEAQ (CDR2) are obtained from the germline V gene. In light of the paper, this sample's treatment or condition label describes: in vitro stimulation with specific CMV peptide epitopes to enrich CMV-specific T cells. This clonotype showed up just a few times. Which antigen it targets is not known. No much larger clonotype is one base removed from it; base qualities were not supplied. TCRdb lists the instrument as Illumina HiSeq 1500. Using fastp trimming at Q25 and MiXCR clonotype assembly, TCRdb reanalyzed the public sequencing data and kept in-frame beta chains. Rows merge per CDR3 protein into single entries with the most common DNA and genes. Across this sample there are 50,000 to 65,000 distinct CDR3 sequences, with 20% to 25% seen only once. The ten top clones hold roughly 60% of the sample.

The sequence was collected from a human donor in good health (CMV status not recorded). Some clones in this sample may be carry-over from other donors' samples. Recombination joined TRBV7-6 with TRBJ2-7; too little of a D gene remains to name it. The sample was CD8+ T cells from cultured PBMCs, taken from culture after CMV antigen stimulation. Read as DNA, the sequence is TGTGCCAGCAGCAACCATTTATTAGGGCAGTACTTC. The resulting protein is CASSNHLLGQYF.